Listed here is a single T cell receptor (beta chain). The sample is drawn from a study of blood T cell repertoires in COVID-19. CDR1 and CDR2 (germline): SGHTS, YDEGEE. The CDR3 loop spans 14 amino acids. Between the trimmed V and J ends, which lost 0 bases and 4 bases, there was a span of 10 bases. Clones were read by immunoSEQ multiplex PCR, and TCRdb kept only the in-frame ones, dropping some. The sample yields 60,000 to 80,000 clones, approximately 85% seen once. The source is a man aged 50 or older with acute or convalescent COVID-19. V gene TRBV5-8 combines with J gene TRBJ2-5; a possible D gene is TRBD1 (5 bases). The sequenced sample consisted of peripheral blood. The CDR3: CASSLGQGSETQYF. In DNA, the CDR3 is TGTGCCAGCAGCTTGGGTCAGGGATCAGAGACCCAGTACTTC. The full variable domain, in which reference TRBV5-8 and TRBJ2-5 provide the parts outside the CDR3, is EAGVTQSPTHLIKTRGQQATLRCSPISGHTSVYWYQQALGLGLQFLLWYDEGEERNRGNFPPRFSGRQFPNYSSELNVNALELEDSALYLCASSLGQGSETQYFGPGTRLLVL.